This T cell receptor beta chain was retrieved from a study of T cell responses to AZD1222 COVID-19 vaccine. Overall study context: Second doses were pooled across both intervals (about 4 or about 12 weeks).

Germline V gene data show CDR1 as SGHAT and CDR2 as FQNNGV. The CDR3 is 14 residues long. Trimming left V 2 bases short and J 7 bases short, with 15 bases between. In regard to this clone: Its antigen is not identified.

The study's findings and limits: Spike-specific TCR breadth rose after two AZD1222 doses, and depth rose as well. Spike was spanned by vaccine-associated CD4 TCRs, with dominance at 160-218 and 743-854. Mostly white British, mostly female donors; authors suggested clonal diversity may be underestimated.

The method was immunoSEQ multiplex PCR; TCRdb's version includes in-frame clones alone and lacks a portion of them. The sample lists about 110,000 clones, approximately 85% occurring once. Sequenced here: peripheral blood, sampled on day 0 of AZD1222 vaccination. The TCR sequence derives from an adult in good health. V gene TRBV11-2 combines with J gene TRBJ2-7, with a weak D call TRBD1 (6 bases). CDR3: CASSLPRGVGEQYF. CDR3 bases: TGTGCCAGCAGCTTACCCAGGGGAGTAGGGGAGCAGTACTTC.